This T cell receptor beta chain was sequenced in a study of monozygotic twins with inflammatory bowel disease. CDR1 and CDR2 (germline): SGHTA, FQGNSA. The CDR3 runs 14 residues. TCRdb derives one entry per CDR3 protein from the 5' RACE reads, leaving out DNA. Recorded for this sample: about 300,000 distinct CDR3 sequences. Whole-study findings and limits: Twin pairs that were concordant did not differ from discordant pairs in repertoire similarity, possibly from limited power. Especially where disease activity was present, IBD patients had fewer clonotypes in common with others than healthy twins did. Telling different T cell subtypes apart from each other was not possible.

Details on this clonotype: The target antigen is unknown.

The J gene is TRBJ1-1, the V gene TRBV7-2. The TCR comes from a human donor with ulcerative colitis or Crohn's disease, or a healthy co-twin of an affected twin (not recorded which). The sample comprised blood. The CDR3 spells CASSLEVVNTEAFF.